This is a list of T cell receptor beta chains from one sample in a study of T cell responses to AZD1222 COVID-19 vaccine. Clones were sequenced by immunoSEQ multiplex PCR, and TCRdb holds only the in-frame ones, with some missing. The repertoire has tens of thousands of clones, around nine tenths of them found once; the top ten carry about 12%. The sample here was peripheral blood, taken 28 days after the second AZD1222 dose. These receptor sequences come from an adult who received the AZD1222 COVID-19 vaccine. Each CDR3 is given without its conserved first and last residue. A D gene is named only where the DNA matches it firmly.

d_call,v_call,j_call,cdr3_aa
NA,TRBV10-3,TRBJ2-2,AIRDTGELF
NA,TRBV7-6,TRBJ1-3,ASSLVAPAGASGNTIY
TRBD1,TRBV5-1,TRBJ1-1,ASSLKPDRGLKDTEAF
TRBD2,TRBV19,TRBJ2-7,ASRHMPGLAGGPAYEQY
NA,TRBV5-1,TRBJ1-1,ASSLAPSMNTEAF
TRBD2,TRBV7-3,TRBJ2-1,ASSLNPGTSWGEQF
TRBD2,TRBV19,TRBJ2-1,ASSLAGGGYNGQF
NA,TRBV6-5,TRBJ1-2,ASSRANYGYT
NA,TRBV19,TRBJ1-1,ASSSSRDAGKNTEAF
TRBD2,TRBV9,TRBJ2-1,ASSPGGTSGEYNEQF
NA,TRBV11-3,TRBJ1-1,ASSLGVASAEAF
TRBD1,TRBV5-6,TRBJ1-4,ASSDSGTGEKLF
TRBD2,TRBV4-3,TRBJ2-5,ASSQVQRGETQY
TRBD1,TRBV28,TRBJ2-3,ASSPRDRGVDTDTQY
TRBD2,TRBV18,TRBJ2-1,ASSPVLAGDNEQF
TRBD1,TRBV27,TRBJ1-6,ASIGPGGGLNNSPLH
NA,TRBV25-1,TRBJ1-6,ASSESPNPGSPLH
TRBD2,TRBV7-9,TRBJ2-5,ASSPLAGGKETQY
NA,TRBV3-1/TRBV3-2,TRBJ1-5,ASSQAGGRSNQPQH
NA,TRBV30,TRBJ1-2,AWTPGSYGYT
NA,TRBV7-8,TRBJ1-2,ASSLGPGVGGYT
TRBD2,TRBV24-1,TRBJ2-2,ATSGTSGGNENTGELF
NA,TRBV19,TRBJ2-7,ASSPRQESSYEQY
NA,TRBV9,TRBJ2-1,ASSVDRNNEQF
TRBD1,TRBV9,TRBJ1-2,ASSVEGQGFYGYT
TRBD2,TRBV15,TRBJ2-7,ATSRDQGASGEQY
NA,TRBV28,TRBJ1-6,ASSANSPLH
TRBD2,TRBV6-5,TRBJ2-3,ASIPGGYRTDTQY
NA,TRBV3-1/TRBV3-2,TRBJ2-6,ASSQVAGGANVLT
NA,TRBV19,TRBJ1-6,ASSWGSSYNSPLH
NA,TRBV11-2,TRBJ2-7,ASSLQAWASYEQY
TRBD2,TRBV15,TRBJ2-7,ATSRLAGGPYEQY
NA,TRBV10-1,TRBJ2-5,ASSESDGSETQY
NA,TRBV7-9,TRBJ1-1,ASTQQNTEAF
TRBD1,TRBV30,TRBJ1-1,AWRSGTANTEAF
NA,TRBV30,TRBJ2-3,AWRSSPSTDTQY
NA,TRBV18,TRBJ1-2,ASSPGSDYGYT
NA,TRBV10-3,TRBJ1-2,AISESNGYT
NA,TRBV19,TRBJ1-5,ASSGGLNQPQH
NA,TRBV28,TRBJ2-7,ASSFGRGYYEQY
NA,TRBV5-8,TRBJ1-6,ASSLGPASPLH
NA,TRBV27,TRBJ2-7,ASSLVQGRHEQY